A selection of T cell receptor beta chains follows, all from one sample in a study of prognosis after radiotherapy for stage I lung cancer. TCRdb analysed the multiplex PCR reads with MiXCR anew, one entry per CDR3 protein. This sample has 15,000 to 20,000 distinct CDR3 sequences, with around 44% found just once. The starting material was PBMCs, obtained before or after stereotactic body radiation therapy (not recorded which). The receptors here all came from a donor aged 50 or older with non-small cell lung cancer. CDR3s include the opening cysteine and the closing phenylalanine or tryptophan. Each record gives: D gene, CDR3 length, V gene, clone size, J gene, CDR3 protein, CDR3 DNA. A D gene is named only where the DNA matches it firmly. Not all rows give a size; the values are once, few, many and, for expanded clones, a class.

TRBD2	16	TRBV20-1	many	TRBJ2-7	CSATGTSGSLRYEQYF	TGCAGTGCTACCGGGACTAGCGGGAGTTTACGGTACGAGCAGTACTTC
.	15	TRBV4-1	many	TRBJ2-1	CASSQAVGMGNEQFF	TGCGCCAGCAGCCAAGCGGTGGGTATGGGCAATGAGCAGTTCTTC
.	15	TRBV7-3	many	TRBJ2-3	CASARDPGPVDTQYF	TGTGCCAGCGCAAGGGATCCGGGGCCGGTAGATACGCAGTATTTT
.	12	TRBV11-2	few	TRBJ1-1	CASSPDSTEAFF	TGTGCCAGCAGTCCCGACTCGACTGAAGCTTTCTTT
.	15	TRBV6-2/TRBV6-3	.	TRBJ1-1	CATYASSSVATEAFF	TGTGCCACCTACGCGAGTTCTTCGGTGGCGACTGAGGCTTTCTTT
TRBD1	15	TRBV18	many	TRBJ2-5	CASSRDRVSQETQYF	TGTGCCAGCTCAAGAGACAGGGTCTCACAAGAGACCCAGTACTTC
.	14	TRBV7-9	many	TRBJ2-5	CASSPDPYEETQYF	TGTGCCAGCAGCCCAGACCCGTACGAGGAGACCCAGTACTTC
.	13	TRBV5-1	medium-sized	TRBJ1-5	CASSESGVQPQHF	TGCGCCAGCAGCGAATCGGGGGTTCAGCCCCAGCATTTT
.	14	TRBV6-1	many	TRBJ1-5	CATWDVTSYQPQHF	TGTGCCACCTGGGACGTTACATCGTATCAGCCCCAGCATTTT
.	13	TRBV20-1	many	TRBJ1-1	CSGRAVWNTEAFF	TGCAGCGGAAGGGCGGTCTGGAACACTGAAGCTTTCTTT
TRBD2	17	TRBV5-6	.	TRBJ2-7	CASSLGLGTSAFYEQYF	TGTGCCAGCAGCTTGGGTCTTGGGACTAGCGCCTTCTACGAGCAGTACTTC
.	12	TRBV30	once	TRBJ1-4	CAWGRDGEKLFF	TGTGCCTGGGGCCGGGACGGAGAAAAACTGTTTTTT
.	14	TRBV28	medium-sized	TRBJ2-7	CASSLRGSDHEQYF	TGTGCCAGCAGTTTAAGGGGTAGCGACCACGAGCAGTACTTC
.	14	TRBV19	many	TRBJ1-1	CASSGRTPNTEAFF	TGTGCCAGTAGTGGGAGGACACCTAACACTGAAGCTTTCTTT
.	14	TRBV7-9	.	TRBJ2-7	CASMVEGASYEQYF	TGTGCCAGCATGGTGGAGGGGGCTTCATACGAGCAGTACTTC
TRBD1	15	TRBV6-1	.	TRBJ2-1	CASSEGTGTNNEQFF	TGTGCCAGCAGTGAGGGGACAGGGACTAACAATGAGCAGTTCTTC
TRBD1	15	TRBV27	.	TRBJ2-7	CASKRREQGWHEQYF	TGTGCCAGTAAACGGCGCGAACAGGGGTGGCACGAGCAGTACTTC
.	14	TRBV19	.	TRBJ1-6	CASLSGAGNSPLHF	TGTGCCAGTCTCAGCGGGGCGGGTAATTCACCCCTCCACTTT
TRBD1	17	TRBV30	many	TRBJ1-4	CAWSGPGQAATNEKLFF	TGTGCCTGGAGTGGACCAGGACAGGCAGCAACTAATGAAAAACTGTTTTTT
.	12	TRBV20-1	many	TRBJ2-1	CSARGGGTSGFF	TGCAGTGCTCGAGGGGGCGGGACCTCGGGGTTCTTC
TRBD2	19	TRBV28	many	TRBJ2-3	CASSTTVLAGEVSTDTQYF	TGTGCCAGCAGTACAACAGTACTAGCGGGAGAGGTGAGCACAGATACGCAGTATTTT
.	11	TRBV6-2/TRBV6-3	.	TRBJ2-7	CASSVGFEQYF	TGTGCCAGCAGTGTTGGGTTCGAGCAGTACTTC
.	13	TRBV12-3/TRBV12-4	.	TRBJ2-1	CASSSRGYNEQFF	TGTGCCAGCAGTTCTCGGGGTTACAATGAGCAGTTCTTC
.	13	TRBV7-8	many	TRBJ1-1	CASSRSGLTEAFF	TGTGCCAGCAGTCGATCGGGGTTGACTGAAGCTTTCTTT
TRBD1	16	TRBV10-3	many	TRBJ2-2	CAIRKTGEGDTGELFF	TGTGCCATCAGAAAAACAGGGGAAGGGGACACCGGGGAGCTGTTTTTT
TRBD2	16	TRBV5-1	many	TRBJ2-3	CASSWDLAGGTDTQYF	TGCGCCAGCAGCTGGGACCTGGCGGGAGGCACAGATACGCAGTATTTT
.	12	TRBV11-2	.	TRBJ2-7	CASRWDRYEQYF	TGTGCCAGCAGATGGGACCGATACGAGCAGTACTTC
TRBD1	15	TRBV2	once	TRBJ1-5	CASSPGQVSNQPQHF	TGTGCCAGCAGCCCGGGACAGGTTAGCAATCAGCCCCAGCATTTT
.	15	TRBV7-2	many	TRBJ2-6	CASSAPGDGANVLTF	TGTGCCAGCAGCGCTCCGGGGGATGGGGCCAACGTCCTGACTTTC
TRBD2	15	TRBV7-3	.	TRBJ2-3	CASSRGLAVTDTQYF	TGTGCCAGCAGCCGAGGACTAGCGGTAACAGATACGCAGTATTTT
.	15	TRBV29-1	many	TRBJ2-1	CSAHAYAESYNEQFF	TGCAGCGCACATGCCTACGCCGAATCCTACAATGAGCAGTTCTTC
.	13	TRBV24-1	.	TRBJ1-1	CATRQGLNTEAFF	TGTGCCACCAGACAGGGATTGAACACTGAAGCTTTCTTT
.	14	TRBV4-1	many	TRBJ2-3	CASSQDHEPDTQYF	TGCGCCAGCAGCCAAGACCATGAGCCAGATACGCAGTATTTT
.	13	TRBV5-6	medium-sized	TRBJ1-2	CASRTQGHYGYTF	TGTGCCAGCAGGACACAGGGTCACTATGGCTACACCTTC
.	17	TRBV2	.	TRBJ2-7	CASSEGGGWWLSYEQYF	TGTGCCAGCAGTGAAGGGGGGGGCTGGTGGCTGTCCTACGAGCAGTACTTC
TRBD1	13	TRBV25-1	once	TRBJ2-7	CASVRDRGYEQYF	TGTGCCAGCGTCCGGGACAGGGGATACGAGCAGTACTTC
TRBD1	12	TRBV28	.	TRBJ1-6	CASTSGGSPLHF	TGTGCCAGCACTTCAGGGGGGTCACCCCTCCACTTT
.	17	TRBV6-1	many	TRBJ2-2	CASSSSGPGHPRGELFF	TGTGCCAGCAGTAGTTCCGGGCCAGGCCACCCCAGGGGGGAGCTGTTTTTT